The clone carrying this T cell receptor beta chain was seen at least ten times. What it binds is unknown. These data are taken from a study of tumor and adjacent non-tumor tissue in lung cancer. The library came from three nested PCR rounds adapted from ARM-PCR protocols. TCRdb ran MiXCR on the multiplex PCR reads and lists one entry per CDR3 protein. This sample has over 100,000 distinct CDR3 sequences; 60% to 70% occur once, and the top ten carry roughly 20%. Findings of the study overall: Tumor repertoires had a smaller top 100 clone share than normal lung.

RNA was extracted from bulk tissue without any cell sorting. Distant lung tissue was collected more than 3 cm away from the tumor edge. The CDR3 consists of 11 residues. The junction had 2 bases not matched to a gene; V was cut back by 4 bases and J by 7 bases. Germline loops: CDR1 SQVTM, CDR2 ANQGSEA. V usage is TRBV29-1 and J usage is TRBJ1-2; 8 bases are shared with TRBD1. The sample comprised distant non-tumor lung tissue. The source is a man aged 60-69 years with non-small cell lung cancer. For the CDR3, the DNA is TGCAGCGTTGCAGGGGGCATTGGCTACACCTTC. Translation: CSVAGGIGYTF.